This record looks at one T cell receptor (beta chain) sequence and its context. A single record per CDR3 protein comes from TCRdb applying MiXCR to the PCR reads. The data contain over 7,000 distinct CDR3 sequences, over 50% of them singletons. The data stem from a study of CD4 and CD8 cells across lung adenocarcinoma regions. Losses at the gene ends were 2 bases for V and 7 bases for J; bases not matched to a gene: 8. The CDR3 has 15 amino acids. CDR1 and CDR2 from the germline V gene are MNHNS and SASEGT. The patients had localized lung adenocarcinoma, a non-small cell subtype. The source is a female donor with lung adenocarcinoma. The CD4 and CD8 labels of this study may be unreliable. The genes are TRBV6-1 and TRBJ1-5, with 7 nucleotides matching TRBD1. Sequenced: CD4+ T cells from the center of a lung tumor. CDR3 region: CASSENRGTLQPQHF. Here the CDR3 DNA reads TGTGCCAGCAGTGAAAACAGGGGAACGTTGCAGCCCCAGCATTTT.